Listed below are T cell receptor beta chains from one sample, sequenced in a study of blood T cell repertoires in COVID-19. The protocol was immunoSEQ multiplex PCR, while the TCRdb copy is restricted to in-frame clones and leaves out a portion. Among 65,000 to 70,000 clones listed, 60% to 85% were seen once. Input material: peripheral blood. The receptor source for this set is a human donor in a cohort sampled during active COVID-19. CDR3s include the opening cysteine and the closing phenylalanine or tryptophan. A D gene is named only where the DNA matches it firmly. Only some rows state a clone size, as once, few, many or a class for expanded clones.

J | D | size | V | DNA | CDR3
TRBJ2-2 | TRBD2 | - | TRBV11-2 | TGTGCCAGCAGCTTAGATGCGGGGGGCACCGGGGAGCTGTTTTTT | CASSLDAGGTGELFF
TRBJ2-5 | - | - | TRBV21-1 | TGTGCCAGCAGCAACGCGACAGGGGGTGAGACCCAGTACTTC | CASSNATGGETQYF
TRBJ2-7 | TRBD2 | - | TRBV5-4 | TGTGCCAGCAGCTTGGCCAGAGCTAGCGGAGTTTACGAGCAGTACTTC | CASSLARASGVYEQYF
TRBJ2-5 | TRBD1 | - | TRBV10-3 | TGTGCCATCAGCCCGCTTTCGACAGGGGGCGGAAGAGGGGAGACCCAGTACTTC | CAISPLSTGGGRGETQYF
TRBJ2-1 | TRBD2 | - | TRBV6-2/TRBV6-3 | TGTGCCAGCAGTTACGGCGGGGGTGCCTACAATGAGCAGTTCTTC | CASSYGGGAYNEQFF
TRBJ2-2 | TRBD1 | - | TRBV11-2 | TGTGCCAGCAGCTTGGACAGGGGTAACAGGGAGCTGTTTTTT | CASSLDRGNRELFF
TRBJ1-5 | - | - | TRBV28 | TGTGCCAGCAGACCCCAGGGTAGCAATCAGCCCCAGCATTTT | CASRPQGSNQPQHF
TRBJ1-4 | - | - | TRBV5-1 | TGCGCCAGCAAGGGACTCCCCGCAACTAATGAAAAACTGTTTTTT | CASKGLPATNEKLFF
TRBJ2-1 | - | few | TRBV10-1 | TGCGCCAGCAGTGACGGGGGGCTCTCAAATGAGCAGTTCTTC | CASSDGGLSNEQFF
TRBJ2-7 | - | - | TRBV21-1 | TGTGCCAGCAACTCAGCGGACAGGGGGGCGAGATTAAGCTCCTACGAGCAGTACTTC | CASNSADRGARLSSYEQYF
TRBJ2-5 | - | - | TRBV10-1 | TGCGCCAGCAGTGAGTCGATTGGGGCTGGGGAGACCCAGTACTTC | CASSESIGAGETQYF
TRBJ1-5 | - | - | TRBV25-1 | TGTGCCAGCAGTGAATACGGAGACTTTCAGCCCCAGCATTTT | CASSEYGDFQPQHF
TRBJ2-2 | - | - | TRBV27 | TGTGCCAGCAGTTTCTTATCCGGGGAGCTGTTTTTT | CASSFLSGELFF
TRBJ2-5 | - | once | TRBV7-9 | TGTGCCAGCAGCTCCCCGGAGGGGCCTCAAGAGACCCAGTACTTC | CASSSPEGPQETQYF
TRBJ2-2 | TRBD1 | - | TRBV12-3/TRBV12-4 | TGTGCCAGCGGGGACAGGGGGGTCGGGGAGCTGTTTTTT | CASGDRGVGELFF
TRBJ2-6 | - | - | TRBV19 | TGTGCCAGTAGTATAGGGTGGCGGGGTAAGCAGTCTGGGGCCAACGTCCTGACTTTC | CASSIGWRGKQSGANVLTF
TRBJ2-6 | TRBD1 | - | TRBV14 | TGTGCCAGCAGCCTTAGACAGGGGGAACTGAGCGTCCTGACTTTC | CASSLRQGELSVLTF
TRBJ2-6 | - | - | TRBV5-4 | TGTGCCAGCAGTCGGAGCTCTGGGGCCAACGTCCTGACTTTC | CASSRSSGANVLTF
TRBJ2-3 | - | - | TRBV5-1 | TGCGCCAGCAGCTTGGGACAGAAAGATACGCAGTATTTT | CASSLGQKDTQYF
TRBJ2-2 | TRBD1 | - | TRBV5-1 | TGCGCCAGCAGCTCCAGCCCCACCTACCGGGACAGGGTTACCGGGGAGCTGTTTTTT | CASSSSPTYRDRVTGELFF
TRBJ2-3 | TRBD1 | - | TRBV18 | TGTGCCGGGCGAGGACAGGGGACGACAGATACGCAGTATTTT | CAGRGQGTTDTQYF
TRBJ1-3 | - | - | TRBV7-2 | TGTGCCAGCAGCCCGACAGCCTCTGGAAACACCATATATTTT | CASSPTASGNTIYF
TRBJ2-1 | - | - | TRBV9 | TGTGCCAGCAGCGTAATCCAGGCCCCTTACAATGAGCAGTTCTTC | CASSVIQAPYNEQFF
TRBJ2-5 | - | few | TRBV6-6 | TGTGCCAGCAGTTACTCCCACCCGCGAAGCCAAGAGACCCAGTACTTC | CASSYSHPRSQETQYF
TRBJ1-4 | TRBD1 | once | TRBV19 | TGTGCCAGTAGTCGAAGGACAGGGGGCGAGGAAAAACTGTTTTTT | CASSRRTGGEEKLFF
TRBJ2-7 | TRBD2 | - | TRBV29-1 | TGCAGCGTTGTAGTATCTCGGCGGGAGGACTACGAGCAGTACTTC | CSVVVSRREDYEQYF
TRBJ2-7 | - | - | TRBV6-6 | TGTGCCAGCAGGGCAGGGGACGGCGAGCAGTACTTC | CASRAGDGEQYF
TRBJ2-7 | TRBD1 | once | TRBV6-2/TRBV6-3 | TGTGCCAGCAGTTACATGGACAGGTCCCCCTACGAGCAGTACTTC | CASSYMDRSPYEQYF